This T cell receptor (beta chain) was identified during a study of radiation and T cells in renal cell carcinoma. TCRdb keeps only in-frame clones here, not all; method: immunoSEQ multiplex PCR. Of roughly 75,000 clones in the sample, roughly 82% were seen once. Noted time point: blood 2 weeks post-SBRT. Treatment given: 15 Gy SBRT to primary tumor, nephrectomy 4 weeks later. Per germline, CDR1 MNHEY and CDR2 SMNVEV (reference sequence). This CDR3 has 14 residues. With V trimmed by 3 bases and J by 7 bases, 4 bases remained unmatched. This TCR was sampled from a man aged 60 to 75 with renal cell carcinoma. Sequencing was performed on blood, taken from a patient whose treatment included radiotherapy and nephrectomy. This sequence joins TRBV27 and TRBJ2-3; 10 bases align to TRBD2. Here the CDR3 reads CASSFASGRNTQYF. For the CDR3, the DNA is TGTGCCAGCAGTTTTGCTAGCGGGAGAAATACGCAGTATTTT.